What follows describes a single TCR beta chain. The antigen remains unidentified. The germline CDR1 and CDR2 sequences are SGHTA and FQGTGA. V lost 5 bases, J lost 5 bases, and 17 bases stayed unmatched. The CDR3 has 17 amino acids. This entry belongs to a study of blood T cells in healthy people across ages. Regarding the study as a whole: There were more naive CD4+ cells and higher diversity in long-lived donors than in aged donors. The authors considered diversity estimates from one million T cells to be underestimates.

The use of a sample-barcoded 5' primer and a J-beta primer mix characterized a second PCR of about 7 to 12 cycles. TCRdb analysed the 5' RACE reads with MiXCR anew, one entry per CDR3 protein. The sample carries fewer than 1.5 million distinct CDR3 sequences, 35% to 45% recorded once. Per sample, extraction of total RNA gave at least 5.5 micrograms in every case. The chain links TRBV7-3 to TRBJ2-5; TRBD2 matches 7 bases. The receptor's source is a woman in her late teens or twenties in good health. The sample comprised blood. This CDR3 is CASSKNSGLLGGETQYF. The CDR3 coding sequence is TGTGCCAGCAGCAAAAATTCGGGACTACTGGGTGGGGAGACCCAGTACTTC.